The clone carrying this T cell receptor (beta chain) was counted between two and nine times. Its matching antigen is unknown. Each of the sorted populations had a purity greater than 95%. The sample belongs to a study of beta chain features in type 1 diabetes. Study at large: Patients looked much like healthy donors when it came to age, gender and cell yields.

What was sequenced were expressed TCRB transcripts, since all of the isolated RNA had been reverse transcribed. The protocol was immunoSEQ multiplex PCR, while the TCRdb copy is restricted to in-frame clones and leaves out a portion. This sample yields nearly 250,000 clones, of which approximately 14% are seen a single time; about 0.026% belongs to the top ten. The J segment lost 5 bases and the V segment lost 5 bases, leaving 6 bases of the junction unmatched. This CDR3 comprises 15 residues. Germline CDR1 reads SGHRS; CDR2 reads YFSETQ. General study results and limits: Insertions at VDJ junctions were less frequent in type 1 diabetes patients. These patients also deleted more nucleotides at the same junctions. The study notes PCR might favor shorter templates equally in patients and controls.

This clonotype originated in a woman between 35 and 50 years old in good health. The chain couples TRBV5-1 to TRBJ2-5; 13 bases agree with TRBD2. The sample was naive CD4+ T cells from blood. The CDR3 DNA is TGCGCCAGCAGAACAGGACTAGCGGGGGTGGAGACCCAGTACTTC. Translating it yields CASRTGLAGVETQYF.